This TCR beta chain was obtained from a study of T cells in Graves' hyperthyroidism and ophthalmopathy. The sample holds a few counts of this clonotype. A junction end diverges from the germline sequence, so it may reflect a read error. The CDR3 sequence is 16 residues long. Germline V gives CDR1 MNHEY, CDR2 SVGEGT. TCR beta CDR3 regions were amplified from RNA transcripts. The HTBI primer set drove a first-round RT-PCR of the TCR CDR3. Each CDR3 protein is one row after TCRdb ran MiXCR on the multiplex PCR reads. The data show hundreds of thousands of distinct CDR3 sequences, roughly a sixth seen once.

This clonotype originated in a woman between 50 and 59 years old with Graves' hyperthyroidism that later progressed to Graves' ophthalmopathy. The sequenced material came from blood. The chain combines TRBV6-2 or TRBV6-3 with TRBJ1-4; 11 bases agree with TRBD1. CDR3 in amino acids: CASSRTGGLTNGKLFF. CDR3 nucleotide sequence: TGTGCCAGCAGTCGGACAGGGGGCTTGACTAATGGAAAACTGTTTTTT.